This T cell receptor (beta chain) was recorded in a study of Graves' ophthalmopathy and Graves' hyperthyroidism. General study points: As the model predicted ophthalmopathy progression, it achieved a sensitivity of 70.59% and a specificity of roughly 73%. Blood contained most expanded thyroid clonotypes exceeding 0.001 frequency.

Remarks on this clonotype: The antigen remains unidentified.

Donors with ophthalmopathy: moderate-to-severe activity, CAS ≥3, NOSPECS ≥4, duration under 3 months. Clinical symptoms, serum thyroxine, TRAb, thyroid ultrasound and orbital computed tomography determined diagnosis. RNA served as the template for amplifying TCR beta CDR3 regions. After a first-round RT-PCR with HTBI primers, a second-round multiplex PCR was run. Each CDR3 protein gets one entry after TCRdb re-called the multiplex PCR reads with MiXCR. Here the sample spans hundreds of thousands of distinct CDR3 sequences, around a fifth being singletons. Sequences were obtained from peripheral blood. The receptor was derived from a woman in her 50s with Graves' ophthalmopathy.

CDR3 DNA sequence: TGTGCCACCAGTGATTTGCGGGGGAATGAAAAGACCCAGTACTTC. It translates to CATSDLRGNEKTQYF. This rearrangement joins TRBV24-1 to TRBJ2-5, with D possibly TRBD2 on 6 matching bases. The CDR3 has 15 residues. In germline, CDR1 is KGHDR, CDR2 SFDVKD. Deletions cut 0 bases from V and 6 bases from J, with 13 bases between.